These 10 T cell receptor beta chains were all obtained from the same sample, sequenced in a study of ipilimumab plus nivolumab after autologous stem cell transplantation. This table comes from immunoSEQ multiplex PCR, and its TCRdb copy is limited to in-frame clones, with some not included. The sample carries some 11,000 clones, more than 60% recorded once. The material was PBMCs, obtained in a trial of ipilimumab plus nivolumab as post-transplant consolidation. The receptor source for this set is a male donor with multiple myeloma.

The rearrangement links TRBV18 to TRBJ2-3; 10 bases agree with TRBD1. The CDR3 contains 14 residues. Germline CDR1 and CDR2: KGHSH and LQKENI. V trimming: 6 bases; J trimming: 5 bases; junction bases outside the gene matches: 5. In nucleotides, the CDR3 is TGTGCCAGCTCCTTCGGACAGGGGGAAGATACGCAGTATTTT. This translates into CASSFGQGEDTQYF.

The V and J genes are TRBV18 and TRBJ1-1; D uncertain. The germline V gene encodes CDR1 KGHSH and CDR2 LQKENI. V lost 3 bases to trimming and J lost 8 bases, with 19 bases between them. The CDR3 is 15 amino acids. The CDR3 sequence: CASSPPSEAQLEAFF. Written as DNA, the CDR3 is TGTGCCAGCTCACCGCCCAGTGAAGCACAGCTAGAAGCTTTCTTT. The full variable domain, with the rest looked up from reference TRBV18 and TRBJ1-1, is NAGVMQNPRHLVRRRGQEARLRCSPMKGHSHVYWYRQLPEEGLKFMVYLQKENIIDESGMPKERFSAEFPKEGPSILRIQQVVRGDSAAYFCASSPPSEAQLEAFFGQGTRLTVV.

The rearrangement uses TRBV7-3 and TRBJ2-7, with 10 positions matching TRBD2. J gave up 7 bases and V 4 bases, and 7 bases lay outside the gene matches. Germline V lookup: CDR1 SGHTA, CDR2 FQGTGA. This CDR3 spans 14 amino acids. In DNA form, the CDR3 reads TGTGCCAGCAGCTCCAGCGGGGGGGCGGTTGAGCAGTACTTC. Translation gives CASSSSGGAVEQYF.

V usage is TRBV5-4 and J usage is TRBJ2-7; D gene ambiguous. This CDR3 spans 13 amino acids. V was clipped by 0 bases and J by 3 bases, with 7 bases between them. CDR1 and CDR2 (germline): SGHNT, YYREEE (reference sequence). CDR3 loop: CASSLERHYEQYF. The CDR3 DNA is TGTGCCAGCAGCTTGGAGAGGCACTACGAGCAGTACTTC.

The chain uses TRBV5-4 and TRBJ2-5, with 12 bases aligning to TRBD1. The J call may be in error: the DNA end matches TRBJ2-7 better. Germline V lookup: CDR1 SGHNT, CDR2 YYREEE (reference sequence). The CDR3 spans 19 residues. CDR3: CASSPKGGSGTGGFYEQYF. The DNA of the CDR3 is TGTGCCAGCAGCCCTAAGGGAGGGAGTGGGACAGGGGGCTTCTACGAGCAGTACTTC.

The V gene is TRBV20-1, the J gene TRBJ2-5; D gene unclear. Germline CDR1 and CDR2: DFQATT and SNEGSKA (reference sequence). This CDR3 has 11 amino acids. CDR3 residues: CSQELQETQYF. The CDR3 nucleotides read TGCTCCCAAGAGCTACAAGAGACCCAGTACTTC.

In DNA form, the CDR3 reads TGCGCCAGCAGCCAAGACCCTCCGTGGGGGACTGGGGCCAACGTCCTGACTTTC. It specifies CASSQDPPWGTGANVLTF. The chain couples TRBV4-3 to TRBJ2-6; D may match TRBD1 or TRBD2 (5 bases each). V lost 0 bases, J lost 2 bases, and 14 bases lay in between. There are 18 residues in the CDR3. CDR1 and CDR2 (germline): LGHNA, YSLEER.

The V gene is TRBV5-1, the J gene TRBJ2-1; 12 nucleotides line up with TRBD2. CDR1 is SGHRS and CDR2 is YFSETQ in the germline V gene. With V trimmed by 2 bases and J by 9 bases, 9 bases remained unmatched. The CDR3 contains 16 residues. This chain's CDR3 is CASSFSASGGAGEQFF. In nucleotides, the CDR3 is TGCGCCAGCAGCTTCTCGGCTAGCGGGGGGGCGGGTGAGCAGTTCTTC. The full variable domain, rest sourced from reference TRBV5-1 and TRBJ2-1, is KAGVTQTPRYLIKTRGQQVTLSCSPISGHRSVSWYQQTPGQGLQFLFEYFSETQRNKGNFPGRFSGRQFSNSRSEMNVSTLELGDSALYLCASSFSASGGAGEQFFGPGTRLTVL.

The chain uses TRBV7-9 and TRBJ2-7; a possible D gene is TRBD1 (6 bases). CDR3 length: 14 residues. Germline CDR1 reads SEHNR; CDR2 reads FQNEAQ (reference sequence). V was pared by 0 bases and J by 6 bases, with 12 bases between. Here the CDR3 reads CASSLAGGPGEQYF. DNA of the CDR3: TGTGCCAGCAGCTTAGCAGGGGGTCCGGGCGAGCAGTACTTC.

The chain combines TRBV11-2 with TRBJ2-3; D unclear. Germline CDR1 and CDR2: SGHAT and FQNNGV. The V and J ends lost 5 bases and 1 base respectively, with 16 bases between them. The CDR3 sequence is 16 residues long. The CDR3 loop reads CASSRLAGRGTDTQYF. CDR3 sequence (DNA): TGTGCCAGCAGCCGGTTGGCCGGTAGGGGCACAGATACGCAGTATTTT.